This T cell receptor (beta chain) stems from a study of identifying expanded T cells in peripheral blood. Study-level results: Clone count variance between approximately two-week samples rose with total template count. Differentially abundant clones: 1 to 1.5 between replicates, 16.4 at two to three weeks, over 18 at four.

Concerning this clone: What it recognizes is unknown.

Collection occurred without any documented infections or immune events in donors. With 5 bases removed from V and 8 bases from J, the gap between germline ends came to 10 bases. CDR1 is SGHNT and CDR2 is YENEEA in the germline V gene. The CDR3 contains 13 residues. Libraries were prepared by immunoSEQ multiplex PCR; TCRdb keeps only in-frame clonotypes and omits some of them. The data show about 83,000 clones, 75% to 90% seen once. The sequencing input was blood. This TCR was sampled from a person aged 18 to 75 in good health. The V and J genes are TRBV11-3 and TRBJ1-6, with D unresolved. The CDR3 bases are TGTGCCAGCAGCGCCGCCCGGGATTCACCCCTCCACTTT. This translates into CASSAARDSPLHF. Based on the CDR3 plus reference TRBV11-3 and TRBJ1-6, the full variable domain is EAGVVQSPRYKIIEKKQPVAFWCNPISGHNTLYWYLQNLGQGPELLIRYENEEAVDDSQLPKDRFSAERLKGVDSTLKIQPAELGDSAVYLCASSAARDSPLHFGNGTRLTVT.